These T cell receptor beta chains were read from a single sample in a study of blood T cells in healthy people across ages. TCRdb independently ran MiXCR on the 5' RACE reads; one entry per CDR3 protein. The table includes 1.2 million to 1.5 million distinct CDR3 sequences, 45% to 70% detected once. Sequenced input: blood. Every receptor here comes from a man in his late teens or twenties in good health. Each CDR3 is given with its conserved first and last residue. Fields, in order: D gene, J gene, clone size, V gene, CDR3 protein, CDR3 DNA. D genes are given only for firm matches. Only part of the rows carry a size: once, few, many, or a class if the clone is expanded.

TRBD1	TRBJ2-7	-	TRBV20-1	CSGYRQGYEQYF	TGCAGTGGGTACCGACAGGGCTACGAGCAGTACTTC
TRBD1	TRBJ2-7	-	TRBV27	CASSTGVTPREQYF	TGTGCCAGCAGCACAGGGGTTACCCCTCGGGAGCAGTACTTC
-	TRBJ2-7	few	TRBV7-9	CASSPLVEQYF	TGTGCCAGCAGCCCCCTGGTCGAGCAGTACTTC
TRBD1	TRBJ2-5	-	TRBV4-1	CASSQDRTGARETQYF	TGCGCCAGCAGCCAAGATAGGACAGGGGCACGAGAGACCCAGTACTTC
-	TRBJ2-5	-	TRBV3-1	CASSQETGFQETQYF	TGTGCCAGCAGCCAAGAAACAGGATTCCAAGAGACCCAGTACTTC
TRBD1	TRBJ2-6	-	TRBV27	CASRVGGAGANVLTF	TGTGCCAGCAGGGTAGGGGGCGCTGGGGCCAACGTCCTGACTTTC
TRBD2	TRBJ2-1	few	TRBV27	CASSFSFPPTSGRRNEQFF	TGTGCCAGCAGTTTTTCCTTCCCCCCAACTAGCGGGAGACGCAATGAGCAGTTCTTC
-	TRBJ2-3	-	TRBV15	CATSRAARTDTQYF	TGTGCCACCAGCAGAGCGGCTCGCACAGATACGCAGTATTTT
-	TRBJ1-5	-	TRBV24-1	CATSDSKNQPQHF	TGTGCCACCAGTGACAGCAAAAATCAGCCCCAGCATTTT
-	TRBJ2-1	-	TRBV29-1	CSVRSLERTWDEQFF	TGCAGCGTTCGATCCTTGGAGCGGACGTGGGATGAGCAGTTCTTC
TRBD2	TRBJ2-3	-	TRBV29-1	CSVLGGGLADTQYF	TGCAGCGTTCTTGGCGGGGGGCTTGCAGATACGCAGTATTTT
-	TRBJ2-1	-	TRBV28	CASSPSTDRISAFEQFF	TGTGCCAGCAGTCCTTCTACCGACAGGATATCTGCCTTTGAGCAGTTCTTC
-	TRBJ2-3	-	TRBV10-3	CAISDSPPAVYTQYF	TGTGCCATCAGTGACTCCCCCCCAGCGGTCTATACGCAGTATTTT
-	TRBJ1-2	few	TRBV20-1	CSASGWGYGYTF	TGCAGTGCTAGCGGGTGGGGCTATGGCTACACCTTC
TRBD1	TRBJ1-2	once	TRBV5-1	CASSPDRDRAHHYGYTF	TGCGCCAGCAGCCCGGACCGGGACAGGGCGCATCACTATGGCTACACCTTC
-	TRBJ2-1	-	TRBV27	CASSFVRNRGPEQFF	TGTGCCAGCAGTTTTGTCCGTAATCGGGGACCTGAGCAGTTCTTC
TRBD2	TRBJ2-1	-	TRBV7-9	CASNPTSGSANEQFF	TGTGCCAGCAACCCAACTAGCGGGAGTGCAAATGAGCAGTTCTTC
-	TRBJ1-1	-	TRBV4-1	CASSQVRTLNTEAFF	TGCGCCAGCAGCCAAGTTAGAACTTTGAACACTGAAGCTTTCTTT
-	TRBJ2-3	-	TRBV10-1	CAPDHAHSDTQYF	TGCGCCCCCGACCATGCCCATTCAGATACGCAGTATTTT
-	TRBJ1-5	-	TRBV10-2	CASSEVGGDQPQHF	TGCGCCAGCAGTGAGGTTGGGGGGGATCAGCCCCAGCATTTT
-	TRBJ1-1	few	TRBV12-3/TRBV12-4	CASSLGTDLAEAFF	TGTGCCAGCAGTTTAGGGACAGACTTGGCTGAAGCTTTCTTT
-	TRBJ2-7	-	TRBV29-1	CSVVSGHEQYF	TGCAGCGTTGTTTCAGGGCACGAGCAGTACTTC
TRBD1	TRBJ2-7	-	TRBV27	CARFVGDRFYEQYF	TGTGCCAGATTCGTAGGGGACAGGTTCTACGAGCAGTACTTC
TRBD1	TRBJ2-4	-	TRBV5-1	CASSWAGTGGKNIQYF	TGCGCCAGCAGCTGGGCGGGGACAGGAGGAAAAAACATTCAGTACTTC
-	TRBJ2-6	-	TRBV29-1	CSVEAGTRTSGANVLTF	TGCAGCGTTGAAGCGGGGACTCGGACCTCTGGGGCCAACGTCCTGACTTTC
TRBD1	TRBJ2-3	-	TRBV24-1	CATSDRQGAVVDTQYF	TGTGCCACCAGTGATCGACAGGGGGCTGTAGTAGATACGCAGTATTTT
-	TRBJ2-5	few	TRBV4-2	CASSVLGQQETQYF	TGTGCCAGCAGCGTGCTAGGACAGCAAGAGACCCAGTACTTC
-	TRBJ1-6	-	TRBV12-3/TRBV12-4	CAISGQKDSPLHF	TGTGCCATCAGCGGACAGAAGGATTCACCCCTCCACTTT
TRBD1	TRBJ2-1	-	TRBV2	CASRNTGGMNNEQFF	TGTGCCAGCAGAAACACAGGGGGAATGAACAATGAGCAGTTCTTC
TRBD1	TRBJ1-5	-	TRBV7-9	CASSWTGASDSNQPQHF	TGTGCCAGCAGCTGGACAGGGGCCTCCGATAGCAATCAGCCCCAGCATTTT
-	TRBJ1-6	-	TRBV10-2	CASSEASGSSKSPLHF	TGCGCCAGCAGTGAGGCCTCGGGGAGTAGTAAGTCACCCCTCCACTTT
-	TRBJ2-4	-	TRBV6-2/TRBV6-3	CASSSANIQYF	TGTGCCAGCAGTTCGGCAAACATTCAGTACTTC
TRBD1	TRBJ2-3	-	TRBV3-1	CASSQDPGQGRYAYF	TGTGCCAGCAGCCAAGATCCGGGACAGGGACGATACGCGTATTTT
-	TRBJ1-1	-	TRBV20-1	CSAGEQGTEAFF	TGCAGTGCTGGGGAGCAGGGGACTGAAGCTTTCTTT
TRBD1	TRBJ1-5	-	TRBV28	CASSSGTGILNQPQHF	TGTGCCAGCAGTTCCGGGACAGGGATTCTAAATCAGCCCCAGCATTTT
-	TRBJ2-1	-	TRBV4-1	CASSQVKDNEQFF	TGCGCCAGCAGCCAAGTAAAAGACAATGAGCAGTTCTTC
TRBD1	TRBJ2-7	-	TRBV4-3	CASSQDWTGPVGYEQYF	TGCGCCAGCAGCCAAGATTGGACAGGACCCGTCGGTTACGAGCAGTACTTC
-	TRBJ2-7	-	TRBV6-5	CASSYFPPSEREQYF	TGTGCCAGCAGTTACTTCCCTCCCTCAGAACGCGAGCAGTACTTC
TRBD2	TRBJ2-1	-	TRBV27	CASRARLAGGSSYNEQFF	TGTGCCAGCAGAGCCCGCCTAGCGGGAGGAAGCTCCTACAATGAGCAGTTCTTC
-	TRBJ2-5	-	TRBV3-1	CASSRDGTFQETQYF	TGTGCCAGCAGCCGAGACGGGACCTTCCAAGAGACCCAGTACTTC
-	TRBJ1-4	-	TRBV27	CASASFRDNEKLFF	TGTGCCAGTGCCAGTTTTAGGGATAATGAAAAACTGTTTTTT
TRBD1	TRBJ2-5	-	TRBV5-6	CASSSNRDSKETQYF	TGTGCCAGCAGCTCGAACCGGGACAGCAAAGAGACCCAGTACTTC
TRBD1	TRBJ1-1	-	TRBV29-1	CSVGGTGAFF	TGCAGCGTTGGCGGGACAGGCGCTTTCTTT
-	TRBJ2-7	few	TRBV7-9	CASSKNGLYEQYF	TGTGCCAGCAGCAAAAACGGCTTGTACGAGCAGTACTTC
-	TRBJ2-7	-	TRBV10-3	CAIRRTSPNEQYF	TGTGCCATCAGGAGGACAAGCCCCAACGAGCAGTACTTC
TRBD1	TRBJ1-1	-	TRBV4-1	CASSQLITGETEAFF	TGCGCCAGCAGCCAACTGATCACAGGGGAGACTGAAGCTTTCTTT
-	TRBJ2-5	-	TRBV9	CASSVATVYNEQYF	TGTGCCAGCAGCGTAGCTACGGTATACAATGAGCAGTACTTC
TRBD2	TRBJ2-3	few	TRBV4-1	CASSQDTSGTYTQYF	TGCGCCAGCAGCCAAGATACTAGCGGGACCTATACGCAGTATTTT
-	TRBJ2-7	-	TRBV20-1	CSTGAIEQYF	TGCAGTACCGGTGCGATTGAGCAGTACTTC
TRBD1	TRBJ2-4	few	TRBV12-3/TRBV12-4	CASSTGKFGIQYF	TGTGCCAGCTCGACAGGGAAATTTGGCATTCAGTACTTC
-	TRBJ2-7	-	TRBV4-3	CASSQDLQASYEQYF	TGCGCCAGCAGCCAAGATTTACAGGCCTCCTACGAGCAGTACTTC
-	TRBJ2-1	-	TRBV2	CASSVGSHGGEQFF	TGTGCCAGCAGTGTCGGGAGCCACGGTGGTGAGCAGTTCTTC
-	TRBJ2-7	-	TRBV11-2	CASSASRGYEQYF	TGTGCCAGCAGCGCCAGCAGGGGTTACGAGCAGTACTTC
-	TRBJ2-7	-	TRBV3-1	CASSSALSGQGYYEQYF	TGTGCCAGCAGCTCTGCCCTCAGTGGTCAGGGATACTACGAGCAGTACTTC